Reported below is one T cell receptor beta chain. What it binds is not known. V trimming: 0 bases; J trimming: 7 bases; junction bases outside the gene matches: 10. This CDR3 spans 16 amino acids. The germline CDR1 and CDR2 sequences are SGDLS and YYNGEE. TCRbeta library preparation incorporated unique molecular identifiers. TCRdb called the PCR reads again in MiXCR, with one record for every CDR3 protein. The sample lists just over 950,000 distinct CDR3 sequences, roughly 29% occurring once. This sample was taken from a study of T-cell reconstitution after alpha-beta-depleted transplantation in children. Study outcomes and limitations: There were reportedly several hundred expanded graft clones from which alpha-beta T cells came about two months after transplant. At the one-year point after transplant, T-cell counts and TCRbeta diversity were found to come mostly from T cells that had been newly produced. Surviving recipient cells, namely T cells and thymic progenitors, were the source of high day-60 TCRbeta diversity in some patients.

This specimen was PBMCs, mostly from graft donor cells, taken 360 days after TCRalphabeta/CD19-depleted stem cell transplant. This rearrangement joins TRBV9 to TRBJ1-5; 7 positions match TRBD1. The sequence came from a boy younger than two who had a stem cell transplant for SCID, so the T cells may come from the graft donor. CDR3 in amino acids: CASSVGTGEDGQPQHF. The CDR3 DNA follows: TGTGCCAGCAGCGTAGGAACAGGGGAGGATGGGCAGCCCCAGCATTTT.